These T cell receptor beta chains were read from a single sample in a study of cytomegalovirus exposure and HLA in healthy donors. The protocol was immunoSEQ multiplex PCR, while the TCRdb copy is restricted to in-frame clones and leaves out a portion. The sample lists 90,000 to 120,000 clones, approximately 80% seen once, with under 5% in the top ten. The sequenced sample consisted of PBMCs. All receptors derive from a male donor in good health and CMV-seronegative. CDR3s include the opening cysteine and the closing phenylalanine or tryptophan. Each record gives: CDR3 protein, CDR3 DNA, clone size, J gene, V gene, D gene. The D gene is left open where the match is weak. Size is omitted from some rows. Given values are once, few, many or a class for expanded clones.

cdr3_aa: CASSINYEQYF
cdr3_nt: TGTGCCAGCAGTATCAATTACGAGCAGTACTTC
clone_size: .
j_call: TRBJ2-7
v_call: TRBV28
d_call: .

cdr3_aa: CASKTWREDETQYF
cdr3_nt: TGTGCCAGTAAGACTTGGCGGGAAGACGAGACCCAGTACTTC
clone_size: .
j_call: TRBJ2-5
v_call: TRBV27
d_call: .

cdr3_aa: CASSLNINYGYTF
cdr3_nt: TGTGCCAGCAGTTTAAACATTAACTATGGCTACACCTTC
clone_size: .
j_call: TRBJ1-2
v_call: TRBV27
d_call: .

cdr3_aa: CAWSKLRGNEQFF
cdr3_nt: TGTGCCTGGAGTAAGCTTAGGGGCAATGAGCAGTTCTTC
clone_size: .
j_call: TRBJ2-1
v_call: TRBV30
d_call: .

cdr3_aa: CASSPLGQDFYGYTF
cdr3_nt: TGTGCCAGCTCACCTCTGGGGCAGGATTTTTATGGCTACACCTTC
clone_size: .
j_call: TRBJ1-2
v_call: TRBV18
d_call: .

cdr3_aa: CAISRTDTEAFF
cdr3_nt: TGTGCCATCAGTCGAACTGATACGGAAGCTTTCTTT
clone_size: .
j_call: TRBJ1-1
v_call: TRBV10-3
d_call: .

cdr3_aa: CASSRRLDAYNEQFF
cdr3_nt: TGTGCCAGCAGCCGTCGACTAGACGCCTACAATGAGCAGTTCTTC
clone_size: .
j_call: TRBJ2-1
v_call: TRBV4-2
d_call: .

cdr3_aa: CASSSIEKLFF
cdr3_nt: TGTGCCAGCAGTTCAATTGAAAAACTGTTTTTT
clone_size: .
j_call: TRBJ1-4
v_call: TRBV28
d_call: .

cdr3_aa: CASSSLGSSYNEQFF
cdr3_nt: TGCGCCAGCAGCTCTCTAGGGAGCTCCTACAATGAGCAGTTCTTC
clone_size: .
j_call: TRBJ2-1
v_call: TRBV5-1
d_call: .

cdr3_aa: CAWSQGTSVTYEQYF
cdr3_nt: TGTGCCTGGAGTCAAGGGACTAGCGTAACCTACGAGCAGTACTTC
clone_size: .
j_call: TRBJ2-7
v_call: TRBV30
d_call: TRBD2

cdr3_aa: CASSHQPGQGRTGITGELFF
cdr3_nt: TGCGCCAGCAGCCACCAACCGGGACAGGGAAGAACGGGAATCACCGGGGAGCTGTTTTTT
clone_size: .
j_call: TRBJ2-2
v_call: TRBV4-1
d_call: TRBD1

cdr3_aa: CASSELGGSGSIDTQYF
cdr3_nt: TGTGCCAGCAGTGAATTGGGTGGGAGCGGGAGTATAGATACGCAGTATTTT
clone_size: .
j_call: TRBJ2-3
v_call: TRBV25-1
d_call: TRBD2

cdr3_aa: CASRTGLVGYGYTF
cdr3_nt: TGTGCCAGCAGAACAGGGTTAGTAGGGTATGGCTACACCTTC
clone_size: .
j_call: TRBJ1-2
v_call: TRBV2
d_call: .

cdr3_aa: CASSFDSSYNEQFF
cdr3_nt: TGCGCCAGCAGCTTCGACAGCTCCTACAATGAGCAGTTCTTC
clone_size: once
j_call: TRBJ2-1
v_call: TRBV5-1
d_call: .

cdr3_aa: CASSLSGSEAFF
cdr3_nt: TGTGCCAGCAGCTTATCAGGGTCTGAAGCTTTCTTT
clone_size: once
j_call: TRBJ1-1
v_call: TRBV7-8
d_call: .

cdr3_aa: CASTSSQETQYF
cdr3_nt: TGTGCCAGCACCTCTAGCCAAGAGACCCAGTACTTC
clone_size: .
j_call: TRBJ2-5
v_call: TRBV7-9
d_call: .

cdr3_aa: CASSLAREKETQYF
cdr3_nt: TGCGCCAGCAGCTTGGCCAGGGAAAAAGAGACCCAGTACTTC
clone_size: .
j_call: TRBJ2-5
v_call: TRBV5-1
d_call: .

cdr3_aa: CASSSPTSGETQYF
cdr3_nt: TGTGCCAGCAGCTCCCCTACTAGCGGGGAGACCCAGTACTTC
clone_size: .
j_call: TRBJ2-5
v_call: TRBV5-4
d_call: TRBD2

cdr3_aa: CASSLGLAGGQETQYF
cdr3_nt: TGTGCCAGCAGTTTAGGACTAGCGGGAGGGCAAGAGACCCAGTACTTC
clone_size: .
j_call: TRBJ2-5
v_call: TRBV27
d_call: TRBD2

cdr3_aa: CASSFGGDRVQTQYF
cdr3_nt: TGTGCCAGCAGCTTTGGGGGGGACAGGGTACAGACCCAGTACTTC
clone_size: .
j_call: TRBJ2-5
v_call: TRBV11-2
d_call: TRBD1

cdr3_aa: CAWSSTGGEKLFF
cdr3_nt: TGTGCCTGGAGTTCGACAGGGGGGGAAAAACTGTTTTTT
clone_size: few
j_call: TRBJ1-4
v_call: TRBV30
d_call: TRBD1

cdr3_aa: CASSRGQGTGELFF
cdr3_nt: TGTGCCAGCAGTCGGGGACAGGGCACCGGGGAGCTGTTTTTT
clone_size: .
j_call: TRBJ2-2
v_call: TRBV6-5
d_call: TRBD1

cdr3_aa: CASSPPGQGGVNYGYTF
cdr3_nt: TGTGCCAGCAGCCCGCCGGGACAGGGGGGCGTTAACTATGGCTACACCTTC
clone_size: .
j_call: TRBJ1-2
v_call: TRBV7-2
d_call: TRBD1

cdr3_aa: CASSSRTSGTQYF
cdr3_nt: TGTGCCAGTAGTTCTCGGACTAGCGGGACCCAGTACTTC
clone_size: .
j_call: TRBJ2-5
v_call: TRBV19
d_call: TRBD2

cdr3_aa: CSVGRRFLSTDTQYF
cdr3_nt: TGCAGCGTTGGCCGGCGGTTCCTTAGCACAGATACGCAGTATTTT
clone_size: .
j_call: TRBJ2-3
v_call: TRBV29-1
d_call: .

cdr3_aa: CSVGLDRNGVF
cdr3_nt: TGCAGCGTTGGATTGGACAGGAACGGGGTCTTC
clone_size: few
j_call: TRBJ1-2
v_call: TRBV29-1
d_call: TRBD1